This T cell receptor (beta chain) was recovered during a study of blood T cell repertoires in COVID-19. Generated by immunoSEQ multiplex PCR, the TCRdb table keeps only in-frame clones and is missing some. The repertoire holds 29,000 or so clones, with roughly nine tenths as singletons. Germline lookup yields CDR1 SEHNR and CDR2 FQNEAQ (reference sequence). The CDR3 covers 14 residues. The trim removed 2 bases at V and 9 bases at J, leaving 2 bases unmatched. This chain joins TRBV7-9 and TRBJ1-6, with 9 bases identical to TRBD1. The specimen sequenced was peripheral blood. The receptor was derived from a man aged 55 to 70 with acute or convalescent COVID-19. CDR3 protein: CASSLPGQGSPLHF. CDR3 sequence (DNA): TGTGCCAGCAGCTTACCGGGACAGGGTTCACCCCTCCACTTT.